This note documents a single T cell receptor beta chain sequence. Each CDR3 protein gets one entry in TCRdb, which reprocessed the 5' RACE reads and gives no DNA. Its listing shows about 430,000 distinct CDR3 sequences. The data derive from a study of T cells expressing NK-cell markers. This CDR3 spans 12 amino acids. Germline V gene data show CDR1 as SQVTM and CDR2 as ANQGSEA. The clonotype comes from a woman between 45 and 65 years old in good health. The chain links TRBV29-1 to TRBJ2-7. Sequencing used blood T cells: a sorted CD56 or NKG2C T cell subset, CD4+ or CD8+ T cells, or bulk PBMC T cells (not recorded which). The CDR3 reads CSARTGPYEQYF.